This paragraph reports one T cell receptor (beta chain). Its antigen remains undetermined. Nothing much larger sits one base from this clone, and base qualities are not available. The data were taken from a study of blood T cell repertoires in COVID-19 (dated by TCRdb to 2020 to 2022). Turning to the overall study: The collaborator samples originated in the United States, Italy and Spain and spanned the acute and convalescent phases of COVID-19. Where available, HLA class I and class II types were obtained from metadata supplied by the sample provider rather than from assay-based typing. The prospective study material was composed of cDNA or gDNA derived from T cells, B-cell-depleted T cells, or PBMCs. Samples were obtained from the ongoing ImmuneRACE study (first 160 participants) and from about 1,300 subjects provided by 6 global collaborators. Nearly every sample came with metadata listing a de-identified subject ID, COVID-19 status, age in years and sex. The repertoires were made available in a free public database intended to serve as a resource for research on the immune response to SARS-CoV-2. Subjects who had been exposed to COVID-19, were actively infected with it, or had recovered from it provided the deeply sampled blood TCRbeta repertoires that made up the dataset.

Collaborating institutions collected whole blood in K2EDTA tubes following their own protocols. For TCRbeta analysis, collaborators shipped samples as frozen whole blood, isolated PBMCs, or DNA extracted from either of those sample types. Study-wide findings and limitations: How much clinical and demographic metadata was included differed by source and by participant, and the metadata was provided uncurated.

As encoded in the germline V gene, CDR1 is KGHSH while CDR2 is LQKENI. The CDR3 has 14 amino acids, counting the end cysteine and phenylalanine. Of the read, only the CDR3 DNA is kept; its 42 bases are in frame from base 1. V and J lose 2 bases and 8 bases, and a span of 12 bases separates them. The immunoSEQ Assay, a bias-controlled multiplex PCR, was used to amplify TCRbeta CDR3 regions from genomic DNA. The study's own analysis went as follows. The number of nucleated cells in each sample was estimated by amplification of reference gene primers within the assay. To quantify the absolute abundance of each unique TCRbeta CDR3 rearrangement, sequence reads were collapsed and filtered. For each sample, productive Simpson clonality was calculated by taking the square root of Simpson's diversity index across productive rearrangements. Not all clones reach the TCRdb copy of this immuneACCESS table, which keeps in-frame sequences only. Checked studies attribute under half of the gap to unresolved V genes and leave the rest unexplained. The DNA gave D and trimming, while V, J and clone size come from that table. A total of roughly 190,000 clones appear in this sample, around 81% of them only once. The ten largest account for roughly 2.6% of the sample.

Sequencing was done on a sample of peripheral blood. The chain is encoded by TRBV18 joined to TRBJ1-4, with TRBD1 perhaps the D gene, on 6 matching bases. This receptor was taken from a human donor with acute or convalescent COVID-19. The donor label of this sample is uncertain. CDR3 reads: CASSPGFQGEKLFF. DNA sequence: TGTGCCAGCTCACCAGGTTTTCAGGGGGAAAAACTGTTTTTT.